Sequencing of this TCR beta chain was carried out in a study of T cells in Graves' hyperthyroidism and ophthalmopathy. Researchers took RNA transcripts and amplified the TCR beta CDR3 regions from them. The TCR CDR3 was amplified in a first-round RT-PCR using the HTBI primer set. TCRdb passed the multiplex PCR reads through MiXCR, listing each CDR3 protein once. The sample holds over 500,000 distinct CDR3 sequences; 17% are singletons and the top ten take roughly 15%. Uncontrolled infection, other autoimmune disease, pregnancy or lactation led to exclusion. With respect to this clonotype: One end of the junction varies from germline; a read error may be responsible.

This TCR was recovered from a woman in her late teens or twenties with Graves' ophthalmopathy. Sequenced sample: blood.

CDR3 bases: TGTGCTAGCAGCCTTGACAGGGCGAGGGAGCAGTACTTC. Its protein is CASSLDRAREQYF. The chain joins TRBV7-7 to TRBJ2-7; 7 nucleotides line up with TRBD1. This CDR3 spans 13 amino acids. CDR1 is SSHAT, CDR2 FNYEAQ, per germline (reference sequence).